Each of the 19 T cell receptor beta chains below was sequenced from the same sample in a study of graft-versus-host responses after intestinal transplantation. These receptors are not linked to any known antigen. The method was immunoSEQ multiplex PCR; TCRdb's version includes in-frame clones alone and lacks a portion of them. The sample has around 90,000 clones, roughly 89% seen once. The specimen comprised unstimulated CD4+ T cells sorted from spleen or lymph node cells, sampled before intestinal transplant. The receptor set was obtained from a human donor who received an intestinal transplant.

V is TRBV6-1 and J is TRBJ1-5; tentative D call: TRBD1 (6 bases). This CDR3 region has 17 residues. V was shortened by 1 base and J by 1 base, with 14 bases between the two germline ends. The germline CDR1 and CDR2 sequences are MNHNS and SASEGT. The CDR3 nucleotides read TGTGCCAGCAGTGAAGGTTCGGGGGCAGGAAGCAATCAGCCCCAGCATTTT. This encodes CASSEGSGAGSNQPQHF.

This clone was counted once. The chain combines TRBV9 with TRBJ2-1; 9 bases are a match to TRBD1. The germline CDR1 and CDR2 sequences are SGDLS and YYNGEE. The trim removed 1 base at V and 0 bases at J, leaving 14 bases unmatched. This CDR3 contains 20 residues. This CDR3 is CASSVTTGQGLTSSYNEQFF. DNA of the CDR3: TGTGCCAGCAGCGTAACCACGGGACAGGGCCTAACCAGCTCCTACAATGAGCAGTTCTTC.

V is TRBV5-4 and J is TRBJ2-6; D perhaps matches TRBD2 (5 bases). There are 15 residues in the CDR3. Germline CDR1 is SGHNT and CDR2 is YYREEE (reference sequence). V was pared by 6 bases and J by 3 bases, with 13 bases between. The CDR3 bases are TGTGCCAGCACCCCGGGTAGCGTTGGGGCCAACGTCCTGACTTTC. It yields the protein CASTPGSVGANVLTF.

The rearrangement links TRBV7-3 to TRBJ2-1, with D tentatively TRBD2 (6 bases). CDR1 SGHTA and CDR2 FQGTGA come from the germline V gene. The V gene lost 0 bases and the J gene lost 6 bases, with 15 bases spanning the gap. This CDR3 region has 16 residues. The CDR3 region has the DNA TGTGCCAGCAGCTTAACGTTGTTGGCCGGGGGCAATGAGCAGTTCTTC. It yields the protein CASSLTLLAGGNEQFF.

The chain couples TRBV7-9 to TRBJ1-1, with a tentative D call TRBD1 (5 bases). Germline loops: CDR1 SEHNR, CDR2 FQNEAQ (reference sequence). CDR3 length equals 14 residues. The V and J ends lost 6 bases and 8 bases respectively, with 19 bases between them. The CDR3 spells CASSQAGRGLEAFF. The DNA of the CDR3 is TGTGCCAGCAGTCAGGCAGGGAGGGGATTAGAAGCTTTCTTT.

The rearrangement uses TRBV6-1 and TRBJ2-5; D perhaps matches TRBD1 (5 bases). The CDR3 contains 12 residues. Germline values: CDR1 MNHNS, CDR2 SASEGT. V was pared by 6 bases and J by 3 bases, with 8 bases between. The CDR3 region is CASRDSKETQYF. CDR3 sequence (DNA): TGTGCCAGCAGAGACAGTAAAGAGACCCAGTACTTC.

The CDR3 nucleotides are TGTGCCAGCAGTTCCGCCGGGACAGGGGGCTACGAGCAGTACTTC. Its translation: CASSSAGTGGYEQYF. The chain carries TRBV27 and TRBJ2-7, with 11 nucleotides matching TRBD1. Germline loops: CDR1 MNHEY, CDR2 SMNVEV (reference sequence). The CDR3 is made up of 15 amino acids. Unmatched junction bases numbered 5, after V lost 4 bases and J lost 3 bases.

The chain uses TRBV11-2 and TRBJ2-1, with TRBD1 matching 8 bases. The CDR3 sequence is 16 residues long. Germline values: CDR1 SGHAT, CDR2 FQNNGV. J was trimmed by 2 bases and V by 6 bases; bases with no gene match: 9. The CDR3 bases are TGTGCCAGCAGAACAAACCGGGACAGGACCTACAATGAGCAGTTCTTC. It translates to CASRTNRDRTYNEQFF.

This chain links TRBV11-1 with TRBJ1-5; D gene unclear. The CDR3 extends over 13 amino acids. V lost 1 base and J 5 bases, leaving 6 bases between the germline ends. The V gene's germline CDR1 is SGHAT and CDR2 FQDESV (reference sequence). CDR3 in amino acids: CASSLELDQPQHF. The CDR3 nucleotides are TGTGCCAGCAGCTTAGAATTAGATCAGCCCCAGCATTTT.

The chain joins TRBV7-2 to TRBJ2-1; 15 bases are a match to TRBD2. Germline V gene sequence: CDR1 SGHTA, CDR2 FQGNSA. There are 17 residues in the CDR3. Trimming removed 5 bases from V and 3 bases from J; junction bases left unmatched: 5. The DNA of the CDR3 is TGTGCCAGCAGCCCAGGACTAGCGGGAGGGTTCTACAATGAGCAGTTCTTC. This encodes CASSPGLAGGFYNEQFF.

This chain joins TRBV11-2 and TRBJ2-7; the D gene is possibly TRBD2 (6 bases). The V end lost 5 bases, the J end lost 1 base, and 15 bases lay between the germline ends. Germline CDR1 is SGHAT and CDR2 is FQNNGV. This CDR3 spans 15 amino acids. CDR3 amino acids: CASSPRRDVSYEQYF. The CDR3 DNA reads TGTGCCAGCAGCCCCCGGCGGGACGTTTCCTACGAGCAGTACTTC.

The chain combines TRBV7-6 with TRBJ1-5, with 7 bases aligning to TRBD1. The J segment lost 4 bases and the V segment lost 3 bases, leaving 3 bases of the junction unmatched. This CDR3 spans 14 amino acids. Germline V gene sequence: CDR1 SGHVS, CDR2 FNYEAQ. The CDR3 DNA is TGTGCCAGCAGCTTGACAGGGACTAATCAGCCCCAGCATTTT. Translating it yields CASSLTGTNQPQHF.

V and J are TRBV28 and TRBJ1-5; D is unresolved. The V and J ends lost 2 bases and 1 base respectively, with 6 bases between them. Germline CDR1 is MDHEN and CDR2 is SYDVKM. The CDR3 runs 14 residues. Here the CDR3 reads CASSLGRSNQPQHF. The CDR3 DNA sequence: TGTGCCAGCAGTTTAGGGAGAAGCAATCAGCCCCAGCATTTT. The full variable domain, in which reference TRBV28 and TRBJ1-5 provide the parts outside the CDR3, is DVKVTQSSRYLVKRTGEKVFLECVQDMDHENMFWYRQDPGLGLRLIYFSYDVKMKEKGDIPEGYSVSREKKERFSLILESASTNQTSMYLCASSLGRSNQPQHFGDGTRLSIL.

This clone was picked up one time. The J gene is TRBJ1-3, the V gene TRBV30, with a tentative D call TRBD1 (5 bases). This CDR3 has 13 residues. Germline V lookup: CDR1 GTSNPN, CDR2 SVGIG (reference sequence). The germline V and J ends were trimmed by 4 bases and 7 bases, with 14 bases remaining between them. The chain's CDR3 is CAWNRGSGNTIYF. In DNA form, the CDR3 reads TGTGCCTGGAATAGGGGTTCGGGGAACACCATATATTTT.

The chain is built from TRBV29-1 and TRBJ2-7, with D possibly matching TRBD2 (6 bases). V lost 3 bases and J 3 bases, leaving 6 bases between the germline ends. The CDR3 covers 11 residues. Looked up from germline, CDR1 is SQVTM and CDR2 is ANQGSEA. Here the CDR3 reads CSVERGYEQYF. CDR3 coding DNA: TGCAGCGTTGAGCGGGGCTACGAGCAGTACTTC.

The gene calls are TRBV5-1 and TRBJ2-7, with 7 bases identical to TRBD1. Germline loops: CDR1 SGHRS, CDR2 YFSETQ. V was pared by 4 bases and J by 0 bases, with 4 bases of the junction left unmatched. The CDR3 is 14 residues long. CDR3 sequence: CASSPDRASYEQYF. Written as DNA, the CDR3 is TGCGCCAGCAGCCCAGACAGGGCCTCCTACGAGCAGTACTTC.

This chain links TRBV15 with TRBJ2-6; D unclear. This CDR3 contains 14 residues. From germline, CDR1 is LNHNV and CDR2 YYDKDF (reference sequence). With 4 bases removed from V and 2 bases from J, the gap between germline ends came to 6 bases. Written as DNA, the CDR3 is TGTGCCACCAGCATTAAAACTGGGGCCAACGTCCTGACTTTC. As protein: CATSIKTGANVLTF.

This chain joins TRBV5-1 and TRBJ2-2, with no clear D. The CDR3 consists of 14 residues. V was clipped by 0 bases and J by 2 bases, with 5 bases between them. Germline V gene data show CDR1 as SGHRS and CDR2 as YFSETQ. The CDR3 spells CASSLDSNTGELFF. CDR3 DNA: TGCGCCAGCAGCTTGGACAGTAACACCGGGGAGCTGTTTTTT.

The rearrangement joins TRBV4-2 to TRBJ2-3; 8 bases are shared with TRBD2. The CDR3 loop spans 18 amino acids. From germline, CDR1 is LGHNA and CDR2 YNFKEQ. Germline trimming cut 0 bases from V and 2 bases from J; bases unmatched to any gene: 10. The CDR3 DNA sequence: TGTGCCAGCAGCCAAGAGGGCCAACGAGCGGGAGTCACAGATACGCAGTATTTT. Its translation: CASSQEGQRAGVTDTQYF.